This T cell receptor beta chain is drawn from a study of T cells in Graves' hyperthyroidism and ophthalmopathy. Regarding the study as a whole: In the blood, most expanded thyroid clonotypes above 0.001 appeared as well.

Concerning this clonotype itself: The antigen remains unidentified. A much larger clone sits a single nucleotide away, making a read error possible.

Germline V gene data show CDR1 as SGDLS and CDR2 as YYNGEE. Germline trimming cut 3 bases from V and 0 bases from J; bases unmatched to any gene: 4. CDR3 size: 16 residues. Graves' hyperthyroidism is called stable when ophthalmopathy does not progress within 18 months. Participants, patients aged 18 to 65, had newly diagnosed hyperthyroidism with a duration under 2 months. What was amplified from RNA transcripts were TCR beta CDR3 regions. Using the HTBI primer set, a first-round RT-PCR was run on the TCR CDR3. MiXCR was run by TCRdb on the multiplex PCR reads, yielding one entry per CDR3 protein. The data contain around 720,000 distinct CDR3 sequences, 35% of them singletons.

This chain connects TRBV9 to TRBJ2-5; 11 bases map to TRBD2. The material sequenced was blood. This sequence was found in a woman in her forties with Graves' hyperthyroidism. The CDR3 region is CASSEGLAEHQETQYF. CDR3 bases: TGTGCCAGCAGCGAGGGACTAGCGGAACACCAAGAGACCCAGTACTTC.